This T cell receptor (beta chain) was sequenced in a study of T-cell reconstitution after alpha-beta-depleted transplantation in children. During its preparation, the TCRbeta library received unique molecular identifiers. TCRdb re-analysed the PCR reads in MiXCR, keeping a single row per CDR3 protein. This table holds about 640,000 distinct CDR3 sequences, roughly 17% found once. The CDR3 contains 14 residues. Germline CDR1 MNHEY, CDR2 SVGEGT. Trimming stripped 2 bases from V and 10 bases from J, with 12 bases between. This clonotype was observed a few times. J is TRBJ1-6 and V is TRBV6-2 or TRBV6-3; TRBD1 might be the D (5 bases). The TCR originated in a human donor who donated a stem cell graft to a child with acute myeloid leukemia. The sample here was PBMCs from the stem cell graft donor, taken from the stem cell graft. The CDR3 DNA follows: TGTGCCAGCAGTTACCGGGGGTCGGACTCACCCCTCCACTTT. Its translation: CASSYRGSDSPLHF.